This TCR beta chain was obtained from a study of cytomegalovirus exposure and HLA in healthy donors. Broader study findings: Prediction of most subjects' HLA-A and HLA-B alleles by TCR beta sequences was reportedly accurate. There was a cluster of highly shared sequence variants that was likely a sequencing artifact. What a later analysis showed was that several of the most significant clusters appeared linked to common viral pathogens. TCR beta V- and J-gene trimming was later associated with a missense DCLRE1C variant.

The PCR contained 60 Vbeta and 13 Jbeta primers. Here immunoSEQ multiplex PCR was the method, and the copy in TCRdb shows in-frame clones only, minus some. This sample has 95,000 to 130,000 clones, with about four fifths found just once. Germline V lookup: CDR1 SGHTA, CDR2 FQGTGA. V lost 4 bases, J lost 2 bases, and 18 bases lay in between. The CDR3 is 17 residues long. This clone occurred a few times. The target antigen is unknown. This sequence joins TRBV7-3 and TRBJ1-5; D ambiguous. This clonotype was sampled from a young woman in good health and CMV-seronegative. Sequenced input: PBMCs. The CDR3 loop reads CASSSREKNWCNQPQHF. The CDR3 DNA reads as TGTGCCAGCAGCTCCCGAGAGAAGAATTGGTGCAATCAGCCCCAGCATTTT.